This T cell receptor (beta chain) appears in the sequencing data of a study of shared clonotypes between healthy human individuals. General study results and limits: In a few donors, around 5% of naive CD4 clonotypes appeared in common.

Only in-frame clones appear in the TCRdb table, and some are missing; sequencing was by immunoSEQ multiplex PCR. The sample comprises hundreds of thousands of clones, around 67% of which are singletons, and under 13% rests with the top ten. Trimming took 2 bases from V and 5 from J, leaving 16 bases between them. Looked up from germline, CDR1 is MNHNS and CDR2 is SASEGT. The CDR3 has 17 residues. This clone has a handful of counts. No antigen is known for it. The chain is built from TRBV6-1 and TRBJ2-6, with TRBD1 as a possible D gene (6 bases). Sequenced input: memory CD4+ T cells sorted from blood. Indicated subset: CD45RA-negative fraction. The receptor's source is a man aged 25 to 40 in good health. CDR3 loop: CASSEMGASLRANVLTF. For the CDR3, the DNA is TGTGCCAGCAGTGAAATGGGGGCCTCTCTGAGGGCCAACGTCCTGACTTTC.